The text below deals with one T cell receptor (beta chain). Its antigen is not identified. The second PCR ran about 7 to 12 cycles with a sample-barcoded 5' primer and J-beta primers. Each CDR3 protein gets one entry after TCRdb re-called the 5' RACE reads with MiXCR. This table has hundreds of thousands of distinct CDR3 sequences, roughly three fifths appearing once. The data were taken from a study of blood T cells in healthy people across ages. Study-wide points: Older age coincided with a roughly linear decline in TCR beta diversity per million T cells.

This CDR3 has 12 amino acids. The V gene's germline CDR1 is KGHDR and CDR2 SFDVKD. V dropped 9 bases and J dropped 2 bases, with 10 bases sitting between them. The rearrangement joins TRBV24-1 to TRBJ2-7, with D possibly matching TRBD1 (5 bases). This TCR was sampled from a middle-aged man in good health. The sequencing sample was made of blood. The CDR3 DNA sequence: TGTGCCACCTGGGTACAGGCCTACGAGCAGTACTTC. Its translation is CATWVQAYEQYF.